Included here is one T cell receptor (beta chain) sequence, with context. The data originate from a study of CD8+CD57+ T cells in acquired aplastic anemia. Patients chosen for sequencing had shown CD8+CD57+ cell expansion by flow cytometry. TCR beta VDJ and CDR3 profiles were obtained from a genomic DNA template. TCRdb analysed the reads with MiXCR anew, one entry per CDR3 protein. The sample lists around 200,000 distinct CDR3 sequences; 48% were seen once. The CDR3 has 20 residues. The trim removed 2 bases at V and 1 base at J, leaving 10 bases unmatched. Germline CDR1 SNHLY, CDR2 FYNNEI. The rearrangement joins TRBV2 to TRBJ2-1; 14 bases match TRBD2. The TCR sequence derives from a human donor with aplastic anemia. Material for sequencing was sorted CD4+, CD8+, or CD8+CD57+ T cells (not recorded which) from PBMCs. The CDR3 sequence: CASSERTGLAGDQSYNEQFF. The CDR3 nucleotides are TGTGCCAGCAGTGAACGAACGGGACTAGCGGGGGATCAGTCCTACAATGAGCAGTTCTTC.